The clone carrying this TCR beta chain was picked up many times. This specimen comes from a study of read filtering for tumor transcriptome and immune sequencing. About the study: R-ISS stage counts were eight or nine for I, about 15 for II, about 7 for III.

Per germline, CDR1 DFQATT and CDR2 SNEGSKA (reference sequence). CDR3 length: 11 amino acids. J was trimmed by 12 bases and V by 5 bases; bases with no gene match: 7. Molecular barcoded adaptors covering alpha/delta and beta/gamma chains were used on approximately 400 ng RNA. TCRdb re-called the reads through MiXCR, storing one row per CDR3 protein. The table includes tens of thousands of distinct CDR3 sequences, roughly a fifth detected once. The sample comprised a population of CD138-negative cells sorted from bone marrow. This sequence originates from a donor aged 40 or over with multiple myeloma. The V gene is TRBV20-1, the J gene TRBJ2-1, with 7 bases aligning to TRBD1. CDR3 coding DNA: TGCAGTGCTTCCGACAGGGTCTTGCAGTTCTTC. It translates to CSASDRVLQFF.